Each of the 9 T cell receptor beta chains below was sequenced from the same sample in a study of T cells in Graves' hyperthyroidism and ophthalmopathy (dated by TCRdb to the late 2010s). Library creation used multiplex PCR. Instrument used: Illumina HiSeq 2000. The TCR beta CDR3 regions were amplified from RNA transcripts. For the first round of RT-PCR on the TCR CDR3, the HTBI primer set was used together with the Qiagen OneStep RT-PCR kit. TCRdb reanalyzed the raw reads on its own, using fastp at Q25 for trimming and MiXCR for clone calling, and kept in-frame beta chains. For every CDR3 protein sequence, its rows merge into one entry that carries the most common genes and DNA. The sample contains some 350,000 distinct CDR3 sequences, approximately 25% of them found a single time. About 70% of the sample is taken by the ten largest. The specimen sequenced was blood. The receptor source for this set is a man between 45 and 60 years old with Graves' hyperthyroidism.

This clonotype was counted only a few times. This CDR3 reads CASGYSLNQPQHF. CDR3 in DNA: TGTGCTAGTGGTTACAGCCTCAATCAGCCCCAGCATTTT. This rearrangement joins TRBV12-5 to TRBJ1-5; D gene ambiguous. Germline CDR1 reads LGHNT; CDR2 reads FRNRAP. The CDR3 runs 13 residues. The V end was cut by 4 bases, the J end by 3 bases, with 7 bases between.

The rearrangement uses TRBV25-1 and TRBJ2-1, with D perhaps TRBD2 (5 bases). V gave up 4 bases and J gave up 0 bases, with 10 bases separating them. Germline V gives CDR1 MGHDK, CDR2 SYGVNS. The CDR3 runs 15 residues. The CDR3 DNA reads as TGTGCCAGCAGTGCGACTACCAGCTCCTACAATGAGCAGTTCTTC. Residues: CASSATTSSYNEQFF.

This clonotype has ten or more counts. The chain is built from TRBV5-1 and TRBJ2-7, with TRBD2 as a possible D gene (5 bases). From germline, CDR1 is SGHRS and CDR2 YFSETQ. V lost 4 bases and J 3 bases, leaving 11 bases between the germline ends. The CDR3 sequence is 13 residues long. CDR3 region: CASSAGGRYEQYF. The CDR3 DNA reads as TGCGCCAGCAGCGCCGGAGGCCGCTACGAGCAGTACTTC.

This clonotype was observed at least ten times. This rearrangement joins TRBV12-3 or TRBV12-4 to TRBJ2-2, with TRBD1 matching 7 bases. Trimming at V came to 2 bases and at J to 1 base, leaving 1 base not matched to a gene. This CDR3 has 15 residues. CDR3 region: CASSLRTGNTGELFF. The CDR3 nucleotides are TGTGCCAGCAGTTTACGGACAGGGAACACCGGGGAGCTGTTTTTT.

This clonotype was detected many times. The chain is built from TRBV11-1 and TRBJ1-2; D gene ambiguous. V lost 6 bases and J 0 bases, leaving 11 bases between the germline ends. Germline V gives CDR1 SGHAT, CDR2 FQDESV (reference sequence). The CDR3 is made up of 14 amino acids. This CDR3 reads CASSRGGANYGYTF. CDR3 nucleotide sequence: TGTGCCAGCAGTCGGGGAGGAGCTAACTATGGCTACACCTTC.

This clonotype was observed a handful of times. V is TRBV4-2 and J is TRBJ2-3, with 8 bases aligning to TRBD2. Germline values: CDR1 LGHNA, CDR2 YNFKEQ. J was trimmed by 2 bases and V by 1 base; bases with no gene match: 5. The CDR3 length is 16 residues. The CDR3 nucleotides read TGTGCCAGCAGCCAAGGAGCGGGAGTGAACACAGATACGCAGTATTTT. It encodes CASSQGAGVNTDTQYF.

This clonotype occurred once. The V call is TRBV7-3, the J call TRBJ2-3; 8 bases map to TRBD1. The CDR3 totals 17 residues. Germline-derived CDR1 and CDR2 are SGHTA and FQGTGA. The V and J ends lost 5 bases and 9 bases, in that order; junction bases with no gene match: 19. The CDR3 reads CASSPGASGGAYLTQYF. DNA of the CDR3: TGTGCCAGCAGCCCAGGAGCCTCAGGGGGCGCCTACCTAACGCAGTATTTT.

This chain links TRBV19 with TRBJ2-2; D ambiguous. Germline V lookup: CDR1 LNHDA, CDR2 SQIVND (reference sequence). The germline V and J ends were trimmed by 6 bases and 1 base, with 12 bases remaining between them. The CDR3 covers 15 residues. CDR3 nucleotides: TGTGCCAGTAGCTTTTTGGTTATGAACACCGGGGAGCTGTTTTTT. Protein: CASSFLVMNTGELFF.

This chain joins TRBV20-1 and TRBJ1-1; possible D gene TRBD1, 5 bases. Germline values: CDR1 DFQATT, CDR2 SNEGSKA (reference sequence). The CDR3 spans 13 residues. Trimming shortened V by 4 bases and J by 8 bases, and 17 bases separated the two germline ends. The CDR3 is CSAISRRDGEAFF. The CDR3 DNA reads as TGCAGTGCTATTAGCCGGAGGGACGGCGAAGCTTTCTTT.